This entry is about one T cell receptor (beta chain). Its antigen is unknown. PCR was performed using 60 Vbeta and 13 Jbeta primers. Data came from immunoSEQ multiplex PCR; TCRdb stores just in-frame clones and leaves some out. The sample holds some 170,000 clones, roughly 76% seen once. Germline assignment: CDR1 LNHDA and CDR2 SQIVND (reference sequence). The CDR3 contains 13 residues. After removal of 7 bases from V and 4 bases from J, the junction contained 6 bases not matched to a gene. The sample is drawn from a study of cytomegalovirus exposure and HLA in healthy donors. Study-wide results and limits: Generally TCR sequences proved uncommon, though certain public TCRs appeared in numerous donors. Relative to equally common others, HLA-associated TCR beta chains showed greater clonal expansion in a later analysis. Based on reports, TCR beta sequences accurately predicted HLA-A and HLA-B alleles for most subjects. As immune exposure information, only CMV serostatus was available.

Sequencing used PBMCs. The sequence was obtained from a woman aged 18-29 years in good health and CMV-seropositive. This chain connects TRBV19 to TRBJ2-5; 7 bases line up with TRBD2. The CDR3 is CASKGLTVETQYF. In DNA, the CDR3 is TGTGCCAGTAAGGGACTAACCGTAGAGACCCAGTACTTC. The entire variable domain, with the rest obtained from reference TRBV19 and TRBJ2-5, is as follows: DGGITQSPKYLFRKEGQNVTLSCEQNLNHDAMYWYRQDPGQGLRLIYYSQIVNDFQKGDIAEGYSVSREKKESFPLTVTSAQKNPTAFYLCASKGLTVETQYFGPGTRLLVL.